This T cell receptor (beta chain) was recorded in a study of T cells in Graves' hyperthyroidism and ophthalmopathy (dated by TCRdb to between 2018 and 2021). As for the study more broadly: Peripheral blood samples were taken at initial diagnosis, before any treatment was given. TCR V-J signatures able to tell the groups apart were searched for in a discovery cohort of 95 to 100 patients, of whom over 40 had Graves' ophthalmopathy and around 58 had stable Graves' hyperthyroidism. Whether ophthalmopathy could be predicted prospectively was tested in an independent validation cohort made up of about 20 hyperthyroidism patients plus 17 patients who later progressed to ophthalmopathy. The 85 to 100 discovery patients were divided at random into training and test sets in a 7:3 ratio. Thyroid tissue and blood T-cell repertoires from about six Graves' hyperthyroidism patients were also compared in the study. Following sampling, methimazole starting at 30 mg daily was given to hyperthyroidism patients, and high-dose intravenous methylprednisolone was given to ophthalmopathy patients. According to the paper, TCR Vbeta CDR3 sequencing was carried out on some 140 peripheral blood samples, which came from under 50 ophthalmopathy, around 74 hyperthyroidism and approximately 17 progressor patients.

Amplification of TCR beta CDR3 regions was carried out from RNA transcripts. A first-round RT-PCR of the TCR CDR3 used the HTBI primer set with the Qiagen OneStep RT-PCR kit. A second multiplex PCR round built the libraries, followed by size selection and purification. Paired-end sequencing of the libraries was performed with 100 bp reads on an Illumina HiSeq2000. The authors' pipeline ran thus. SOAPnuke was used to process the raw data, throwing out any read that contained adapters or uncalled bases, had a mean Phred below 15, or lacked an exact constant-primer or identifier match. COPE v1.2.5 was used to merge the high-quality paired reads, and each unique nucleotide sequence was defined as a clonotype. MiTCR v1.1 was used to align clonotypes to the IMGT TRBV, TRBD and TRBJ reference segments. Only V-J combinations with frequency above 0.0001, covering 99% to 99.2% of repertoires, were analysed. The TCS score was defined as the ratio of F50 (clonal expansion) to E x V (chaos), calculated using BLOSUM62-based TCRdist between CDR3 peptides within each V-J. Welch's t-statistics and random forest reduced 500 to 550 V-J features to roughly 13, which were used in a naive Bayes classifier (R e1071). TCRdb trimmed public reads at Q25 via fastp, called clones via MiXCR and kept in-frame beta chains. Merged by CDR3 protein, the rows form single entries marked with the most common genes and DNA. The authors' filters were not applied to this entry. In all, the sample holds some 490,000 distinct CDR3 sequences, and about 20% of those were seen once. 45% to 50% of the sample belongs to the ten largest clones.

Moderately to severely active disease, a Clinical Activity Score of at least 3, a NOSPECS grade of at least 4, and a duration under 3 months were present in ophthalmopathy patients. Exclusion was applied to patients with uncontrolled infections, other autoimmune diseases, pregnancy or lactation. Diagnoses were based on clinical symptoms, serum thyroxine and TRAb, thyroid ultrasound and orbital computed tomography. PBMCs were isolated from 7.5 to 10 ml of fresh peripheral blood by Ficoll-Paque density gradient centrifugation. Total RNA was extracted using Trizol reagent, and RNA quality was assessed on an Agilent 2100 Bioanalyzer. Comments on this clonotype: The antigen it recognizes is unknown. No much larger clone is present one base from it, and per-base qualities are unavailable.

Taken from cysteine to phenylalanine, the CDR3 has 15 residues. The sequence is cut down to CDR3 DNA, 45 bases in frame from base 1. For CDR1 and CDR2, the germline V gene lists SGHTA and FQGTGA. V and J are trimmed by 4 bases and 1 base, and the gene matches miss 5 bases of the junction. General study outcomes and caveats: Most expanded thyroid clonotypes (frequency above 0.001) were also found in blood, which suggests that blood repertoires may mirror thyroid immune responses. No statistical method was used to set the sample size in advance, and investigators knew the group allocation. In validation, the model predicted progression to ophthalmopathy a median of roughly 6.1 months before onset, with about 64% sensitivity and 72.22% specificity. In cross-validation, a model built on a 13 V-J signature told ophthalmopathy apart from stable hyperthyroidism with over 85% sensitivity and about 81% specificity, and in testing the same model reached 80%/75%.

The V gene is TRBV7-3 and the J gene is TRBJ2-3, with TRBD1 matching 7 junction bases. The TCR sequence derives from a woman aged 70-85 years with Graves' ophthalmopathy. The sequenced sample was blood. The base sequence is TGTGCCAGCAGCTCGACAGGGTATGGCACAGATACGCAGTATTTT. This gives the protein CASSSTGYGTDTQYF.